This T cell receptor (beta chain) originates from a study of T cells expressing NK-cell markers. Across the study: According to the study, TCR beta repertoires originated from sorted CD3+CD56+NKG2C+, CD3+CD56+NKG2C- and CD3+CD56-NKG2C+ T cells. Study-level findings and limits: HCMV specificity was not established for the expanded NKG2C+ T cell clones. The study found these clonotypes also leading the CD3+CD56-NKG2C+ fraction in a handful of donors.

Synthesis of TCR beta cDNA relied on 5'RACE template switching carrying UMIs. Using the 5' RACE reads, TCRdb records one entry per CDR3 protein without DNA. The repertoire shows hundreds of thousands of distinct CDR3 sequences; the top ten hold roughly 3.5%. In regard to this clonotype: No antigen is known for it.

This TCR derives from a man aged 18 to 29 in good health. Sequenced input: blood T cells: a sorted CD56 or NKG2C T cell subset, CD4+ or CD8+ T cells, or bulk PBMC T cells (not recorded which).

CDR3 loop: CSAWDSATYEQYF. The chain is built from TRBV20-1 and TRBJ2-7; the TCRdb D gene call, TRBD1, has no DNA to confirm it. This CDR3 has 13 amino acids. Germline V lookup: CDR1 DFQATT, CDR2 SNEGSKA (reference sequence).